Following are 18 T cell receptor beta chains from one sample sequenced in a study of immune heterogeneity within non-small cell lung tumors. A multiplex PCR containing 32 V primers and 13 J primers was used to amplify TCR beta CDR3. Using its own MiXCR run on the multiplex PCR reads, TCRdb lists one record per CDR3 protein. Of roughly 20,000 distinct CDR3 sequences in the sample, around 28% are singletons; the top ten hold around 4%. Bulk tumor genomic DNA (around 600 ng per sample) served as template. Surgery yielded several widely spaced biopsies per primary tumor. The patients were newly diagnosed with non-small cell lung cancer, had not been treated, and had curative surgery. Sequencing was done on a sample of lung tumor tissue. All receptors come from a man aged 35-49 years with non-small cell lung cancer.

The V and J genes are TRBV2 and TRBJ1-1; D is perhaps TRBD1 (6 bases). V shed 8 bases and J shed 0 bases, with 22 bases lying between them. From germline, CDR1 is SNHLY and CDR2 FYNNEI. The CDR3 extends over 17 amino acids. The CDR3 sequence is CASHGDGGAGMNTEAFF. CDR3 DNA: TGTGCCAGCCATGGGGATGGGGGGGCTGGAATGAACACTGAAGCTTTCTTT. Complete variable domain (other parts from reference TRBV2 and TRBJ1-1): EPEVTQTPSHQVTQMGQEVILRCVPISNHLYFYWYRQILGQKVEFLVSFYNNEISEKSEIFDDQFSVERPDGSNFTLKIRSTKLEDSAMYFCASHGDGGAGMNTEAFFGQGTRLTVV.

This clonotype has ten or more counts. This chain links TRBV20-1 with TRBJ1-4, with D possibly being TRBD1 (6 bases). The germline CDR1 and CDR2 sequences are DFQATT and SNEGSKA (reference sequence). Trimming stripped 5 bases from V and 4 bases from J, with 11 bases between. This CDR3 is built from 13 residues. DNA for the CDR3: TGCAGTGCTCGACGGACAGTTAATGAAAAACTGTTTTTT. This encodes CSARRTVNEKLFF.

This clonotype was detected many times. The V and J genes are TRBV12-3 or TRBV12-4 and TRBJ1-5; no clear D. This CDR3 region has 13 residues. Deletions cut 3 bases from V and 4 bases from J, with 7 bases between. The CDR3 is CASSFGRNQPQHF. Here the CDR3 DNA reads TGTGCCAGCAGTTTTGGTAGGAATCAGCCCCAGCATTTT.

V gene TRBV6-2 or TRBV6-3 combines with J gene TRBJ1-5, with 7 bases lining up with TRBD1. This CDR3 region has 15 residues. The V gene end was trimmed by 6 bases and the J gene end by 1 base; junction bases not matched to a gene: 6. Germline V gene data show CDR1 as MNHEY and CDR2 as SVGEGT. CDR3 loop: CASSRPGGSNQPQHF. CDR3 bases: TGTGCCAGCAGCCGCCCAGGGGGAAGCAATCAGCCCCAGCATTTT.

In this sample, this clonotype turned up a few times. V gene TRBV7-9 combines with J gene TRBJ2-1; no clear D. With 4 bases removed from V and 5 bases from J, the gap between germline ends came to 3 bases. Germline V lookup: CDR1 SEHNR, CDR2 FQNEAQ (reference sequence). This CDR3 has 11 residues. For the CDR3, the DNA is TGTGCCAGCAGCTACCACAATGAGCAGTTCTTC. It is translated as CASSYHNEQFF.

This sequence joins TRBV6-2 or TRBV6-3 and TRBJ2-1; the D gene is possibly TRBD2 (5 bases). Between the trimmed V and J ends, which lost 4 bases and 0 bases, there was a span of 10 bases. Germline values: CDR1 MNHEY, CDR2 SVGEGT. The CDR3 contains 15 residues. The CDR3 reads CASSLLSGSYNEQFF. In nucleotides, the CDR3 is TGTGCCAGCAGTTTGTTAAGCGGCTCCTACAATGAGCAGTTCTTC.

The V and J genes are TRBV18 and TRBJ2-7, with 7 nucleotides matching TRBD2. This CDR3 is built from 14 residues. The germline CDR1 and CDR2 sequences are KGHSH and LQKENI. V gave up 2 bases and J gave up 2 bases; unmatched junction bases: 3. CDR3 in DNA: TGTGCCAGCTCACCAAAGGCGGGAGCCTACGAGCAGTACTTC. Translation: CASSPKAGAYEQYF. The full variable domain, completed using reference TRBV18 and TRBJ2-7, is NAGVMQNPRHLVRRRGQEARLRCSPMKGHSHVYWYRQLPEEGLKFMVYLQKENIIDESGMPKERFSAEFPKEGPSILRIQQVVRGDSAAYFCASSPKAGAYEQYFGPGTRLTVT.

The gene calls are TRBV11-3 and TRBJ2-3; D gene uncertain. Germline V CDR1 and CDR2: SGHNT, YENEEA. This CDR3 region has 13 residues. The ends were cut back, 1 base at V and 6 bases at J, with 8 bases in the middle. The chain's CDR3 is CASSLVRQDTQYF. The CDR3 coding sequence is TGTGCCAGCAGCTTAGTTCGTCAGGATACGCAGTATTTT. Full variable domain (remainder filled in from reference TRBV11-3 and TRBJ2-3): EAGVVQSPRYKIIEKKQPVAFWCNPISGHNTLYWYLQNLGQGPELLIRYENEEAVDDSQLPKDRFSAERLKGVDSTLKIQPAELGDSAVYLCASSLVRQDTQYFGPGTRLTVL.

The table lists this clonotype with a few counts. The chain recombines TRBV11-1 with TRBJ2-2; 8 nucleotides agree with TRBD2. Per the germline V gene, CDR1 is SGHAT and CDR2 is FQDESV (reference sequence). The CDR3 has 17 amino acids. Germline trimming cut 2 bases from V and 4 bases from J; bases unmatched to any gene: 9. The CDR3 bases are TGTGCCAGCAGCTTAATGTCCGGACTAGCAGCCACCGGGGAGCTGTTTTTT. Residues: CASSLMSGLAATGELFF.

This clonotype was detected many times. The gene calls are TRBV6-1 and TRBJ2-7; no reliable D call. Trimming pared 6 bases from V and 3 bases from J, leaving 27 bases between. Germline V gene lookup returns CDR1 MNHNS and CDR2 SASEGT. CDR3 length: 18 residues. CDR3 in DNA: TGTGCCAGCAGCGCAACCTTCGGACCATCCACGAATGACTACGAGCAGTACTTC. The encoded protein is CASSATFGPSTNDYEQYF.

The genes are TRBV12-3 or TRBV12-4 and TRBJ2-2; 9 bases align to TRBD2. This CDR3 spans 15 amino acids. Trimming removed 7 bases from V and 4 bases from J; junction bases left unmatched: 7. The CDR3 nucleotides are TGTGCCAGCACCATAGCGGGAGCGGGCACCGGGGAGCTGTTTTTT. It translates to CASTIAGAGTGELFF.

Comments on this clonotype: This may be a read error: a much more frequent sequence differs by one nucleotide. The V and J genes are TRBV5-6 and TRBJ2-2; D might be TRBD2 (5 bases). The CDR3 has 12 residues. The V gene's germline CDR1 is SGHDT and CDR2 YYEEEE. Written as DNA, the CDR3 is TGTGCCAGCAGGAGTTCCCCCGGGGATCTGTTTTTT. As protein: CASRSSPGDLFF.

This rearrangement joins TRBV29-1 to TRBJ2-6; D gene uncertain. CDR1 is SQVTM and CDR2 is ANQGSEA in the germline V gene. The CDR3 totals 13 residues. Trimming took 4 bases from V and 0 from J, leaving 4 bases between them. Written as DNA, the CDR3 is TGCAGCGTTGCCGTCTCTGGGGCCAACGTCCTGACTTTC. Residues: CSVAVSGANVLTF.

Judged by abundance, this clonotype is medium-sized. V and J are TRBV20-1 and TRBJ1-3; 7 bases map to TRBD1. The CDR3 totals 15 residues. Germline CDR1 DFQATT, CDR2 SNEGSKA (reference sequence). J was trimmed by 1 base and V by 6 bases; bases with no gene match: 9. The CDR3 coding sequence is TGCAGTGCGCCAGGACAGGACGTATCTGGAAACACCATATATTTT. It encodes CSAPGQDVSGNTIYF.

This clonotype has just a few counts. V is TRBV2 and J is TRBJ2-3, with 12 bases identical to TRBD2. This CDR3 has 17 residues. Germline V gene sequence: CDR1 SNHLY, CDR2 FYNNEI. V gave up 4 bases and J gave up 3 bases; unmatched junction bases: 8. CDR3 residues: CASSAASGRGLTDTQYF. In DNA, the CDR3 is TGTGCCAGCAGTGCGGCTAGCGGGAGGGGGTTGACAGATACGCAGTATTTT.

The rearrangement uses TRBV4-3 and TRBJ2-3; 8 bases line up with TRBD1. The CDR3 consists of 16 residues. V was pared by 4 bases and J by 6 bases, with 12 bases of the junction left unmatched. Germline V gene data show CDR1 as LGHNA and CDR2 as YSLEER. CDR3 region: CASSLGRTGGTDTQYF. The DNA of the CDR3 is TGCGCCAGCAGCCTTGGACGTACAGGGGGAACCGATACGCAGTATTTT.

V is TRBV13 and J is TRBJ2-3, with 7 bases lining up with TRBD2. Losses at the gene ends were 6 bases for V and 5 bases for J; bases not matched to a gene: 8. Germline V gene lookup returns CDR1 PRHDT and CDR2 FYEKMQ (reference sequence). This CDR3 contains 14 residues. The CDR3 DNA reads TGTGCCAGCAGGCCGGGCGGGAGCCGAGATACGCAGTATTTT. Protein: CASRPGGSRDTQYF. Based on the CDR3 plus reference TRBV13 and TRBJ2-3, the full variable domain is AAGVIQSPRHLIKEKRETATLKCYPIPRHDTVYWYQQGPGQDPQFLISFYEKMQSDKGSIPDRFSAQQFSDYHSELNMSSLELGDSALYFCASRPGGSRDTQYFGPGTRLTVL.

The table lists this clonotype with many counts. The J gene is TRBJ1-2, the V gene TRBV30; possibly TRBD1 for D (5 bases). The CDR3 spans 13 residues. Germline CDR1 is GTSNPN and CDR2 is SVGIG (reference sequence). The V gene lost 3 bases and the J gene lost 4 bases, with 12 bases spanning the gap. CDR3 region: CAWRQGPSYGYTF. Here the CDR3 DNA reads TGTGCCTGGAGGCAGGGTCCCTCCTATGGCTACACCTTC.